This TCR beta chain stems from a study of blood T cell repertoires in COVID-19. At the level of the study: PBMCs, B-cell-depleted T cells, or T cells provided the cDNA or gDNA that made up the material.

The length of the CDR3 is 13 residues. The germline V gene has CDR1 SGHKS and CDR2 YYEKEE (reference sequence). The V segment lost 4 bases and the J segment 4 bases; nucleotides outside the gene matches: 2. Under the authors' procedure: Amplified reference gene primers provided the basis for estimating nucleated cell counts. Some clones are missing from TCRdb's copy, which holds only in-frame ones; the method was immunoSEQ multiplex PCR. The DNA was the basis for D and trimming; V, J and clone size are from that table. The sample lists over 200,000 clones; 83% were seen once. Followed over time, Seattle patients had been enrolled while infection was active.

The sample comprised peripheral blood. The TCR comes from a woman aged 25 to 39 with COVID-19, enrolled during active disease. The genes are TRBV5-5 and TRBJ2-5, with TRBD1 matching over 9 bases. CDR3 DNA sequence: TGTGCCAGCAGCCCGGACAGGGGAGAGACCCAGTACTTC. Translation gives CASSPDRGETQYF. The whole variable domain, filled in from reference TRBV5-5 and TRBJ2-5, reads DAGVTQSPTHLIKTRGQQVTLRCSPISGHKSVSWYQQVLGQGPQFIFQYYEKEERGRGNFPDRFSARQFPNYSSELNVNALLLGDSALYLCASSPDRGETQYFGPGTRLLVL.